This T cell receptor (beta chain) derives from a study of T cells in Graves' hyperthyroidism and ophthalmopathy. General observations from the study: Model-based prediction identified ophthalmopathy a median around seven months prior to its onset. Blood samples included most of the expanded thyroid clonotypes exceeding 0.001.

The CDR3 regions of TCR beta were amplified from RNA transcripts. The HTBI primer set drove a first-round RT-PCR of the TCR CDR3. TCRdb reanalysed the multiplex PCR reads using MiXCR and keeps one entry per CDR3 protein. The table has 600,000 to 700,000 distinct CDR3 sequences, roughly 14% seen once. The CDR3 has 13 residues. V was pared by 0 bases and J by 9 bases, with 9 bases between. Germline loops: CDR1 MNHEY, CDR2 SVGEGT. This clonotype was seen a single time. Antigen: not known. The specimen was blood. This sequence joins TRBV6-2 or TRBV6-3 and TRBJ1-5, with unresolved D. The clonotype comes from a woman aged 40 to 50 with Graves' ophthalmopathy. CDR3 sequence: CASSYSRASPQHF. The CDR3 DNA sequence: TGTGCCAGCAGTTACTCGAGAGCTTCGCCCCAGCATTTT.